This record concerns one T cell receptor (beta chain) sequence. This entry is derived from a study of blood T cell repertoires in COVID-19. Original processing notes: Amplifying reference gene primers gave estimates of nucleated cell counts. Generated by immunoSEQ multiplex PCR, the TCRdb table keeps only in-frame clones and is missing some. V and J calls and clone size are as listed in that table; D and trimming were resolved from the DNA. This table holds tens of thousands of clones, approximately 80% found once. Per the germline V gene, CDR1 is SGHRS and CDR2 is YFSETQ. J was trimmed by 6 bases and V by 2 bases; bases with no gene match: 4. The CDR3 runs 15 residues.

This sequence originates from a man in his sixties with acute or convalescent COVID-19. The sequencing sample was made of peripheral blood. This sequence joins TRBV5-1 and TRBJ2-1; 11 bases line up with TRBD2. CDR3 sequence reads: CASSFTSGGGNEQFF. DNA for the CDR3: TGCGCCAGCAGCTTTACTAGCGGGGGAGGCAATGAGCAGTTCTTC.